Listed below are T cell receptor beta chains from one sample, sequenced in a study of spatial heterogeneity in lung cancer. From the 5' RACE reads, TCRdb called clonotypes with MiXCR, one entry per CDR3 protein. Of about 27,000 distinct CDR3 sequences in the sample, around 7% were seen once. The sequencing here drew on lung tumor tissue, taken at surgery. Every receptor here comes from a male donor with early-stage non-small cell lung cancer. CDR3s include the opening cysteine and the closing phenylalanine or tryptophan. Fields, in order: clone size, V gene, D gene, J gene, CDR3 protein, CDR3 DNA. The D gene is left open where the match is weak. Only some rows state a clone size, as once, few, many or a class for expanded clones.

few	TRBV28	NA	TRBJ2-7	CASSLYGPLTRGEQYF	TGTGCCAGCAGCCTCTACGGACCACTTACAAGAGGGGAGCAGTACTTC
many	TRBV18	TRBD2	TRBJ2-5	CASSRGLAGEETQYF	TGTGCCAGCTCACGAGGACTAGCGGGGGAAGAGACCCAGTACTTC
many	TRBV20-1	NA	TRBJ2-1	CRARGAGNEQFF	TGCAGAGCCCGAGGGGCGGGCAATGAGCAGTTCTTC
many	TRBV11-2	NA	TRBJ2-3	CASSHDTFTDTQYF	TGTGCCAGCAGCCACGACACCTTCACAGATACGCAGTATTTT
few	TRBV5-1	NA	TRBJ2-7	CASSLEGYEQYF	TGCGCCAGCAGCTTGGAGGGTTACGAGCAGTACTTC
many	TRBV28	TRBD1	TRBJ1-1	CASNPTGVIPEAFF	TGTGCCAGCAACCCGACAGGGGTGATTCCTGAAGCTTTCTTT
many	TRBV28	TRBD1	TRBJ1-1	CASSGGQAGTEAFF	TGTGCCAGCAGTGGGGGACAGGCTGGCACTGAAGCTTTCTTT
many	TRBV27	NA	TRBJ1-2	CASGGFAEGYTF	TGTGCCAGCGGGGGATTTGCGGAGGGCTACACCTTC
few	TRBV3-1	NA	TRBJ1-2	CASSQDRGALNYGYTF	TGTGCCAGCAGCCAAGATCGGGGGGCGCTTAACTATGGCTACACCTTC
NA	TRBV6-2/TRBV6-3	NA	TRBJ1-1	CASSWGFEAFF	TGTGCCAGCAGTTGGGGGTTTGAAGCTTTCTTT
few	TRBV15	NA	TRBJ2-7	CATSKGNDEQYF	TGTGCCACCAGCAAGGGGAACGACGAGCAGTACTTC
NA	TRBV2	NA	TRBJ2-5	CASNTGFQETQYF	TGTGCCAGCAACACAGGATTTCAAGAGACCCAGTACTTC
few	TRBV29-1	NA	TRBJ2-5	CSVFDFQETQYF	TGCAGCGTTTTCGACTTTCAAGAGACCCAGTACTTC
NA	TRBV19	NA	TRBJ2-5	CASRESGTPQETQYF	TGTGCCAGTAGGGAATCCGGGACGCCCCAAGAGACCCAGTACTTC
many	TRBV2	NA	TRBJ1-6	CASSEYPVSPLHF	TGTGCCAGCAGTGAATATCCGGTTTCACCCCTCCACTTT
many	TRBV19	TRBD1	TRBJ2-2	CASSGDRGKDGELFF	TGTGCCAGTAGTGGGGACAGGGGGAAGGACGGGGAGCTGTTTTTT
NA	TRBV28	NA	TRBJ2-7	CASGLVEPSYEQYF	TGTGCCAGCGGGCTTGTGGAACCGTCCTACGAGCAGTACTTC